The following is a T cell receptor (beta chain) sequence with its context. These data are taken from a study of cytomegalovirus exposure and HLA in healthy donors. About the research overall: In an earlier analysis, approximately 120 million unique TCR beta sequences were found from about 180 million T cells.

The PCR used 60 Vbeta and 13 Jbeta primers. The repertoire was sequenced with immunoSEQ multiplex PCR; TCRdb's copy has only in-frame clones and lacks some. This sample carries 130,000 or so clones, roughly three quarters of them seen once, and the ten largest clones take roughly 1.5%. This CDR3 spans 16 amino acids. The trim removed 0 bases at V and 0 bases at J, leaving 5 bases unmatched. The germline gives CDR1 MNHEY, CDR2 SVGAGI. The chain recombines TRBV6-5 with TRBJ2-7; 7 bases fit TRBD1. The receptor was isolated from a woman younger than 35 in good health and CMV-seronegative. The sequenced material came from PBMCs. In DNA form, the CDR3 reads TGTGCCAGCAGTTACTCGGGGGCAGGGGGCTCCTACGAGCAGTACTTC. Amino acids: CASSYSGAGGSYEQYF.